The rows below give T cell receptor beta chains drawn from one sample of a study of blood T cell repertoires in COVID-19. Here immunoSEQ multiplex PCR was the method, and the copy in TCRdb shows in-frame clones only, minus some. The table includes about 270,000 clones, approximately 86% detected once. Sequencing was done on a sample of peripheral blood. The receptors stem from a man in his forties with active or convalescent COVID-19. CDR3s leave out the opening cysteine and the closing phenylalanine or tryptophan. A D gene is named only where the DNA matches it firmly.

j_call d_call v_call cdr3_aa
TRBJ1-3 TRBD1 TRBV11-3 ASSLRGQGLDTIY
TRBJ2-1 TRBD2 TRBV4-2 ASSQEGLAGGNEQF
TRBJ2-1 . TRBV27 ASRLSGSTNEQF
TRBJ1-6 TRBD1 TRBV5-1 ASSWDRGISSPLH
TRBJ2-1 . TRBV7-9 ASSLGGSHNEQF
TRBJ1-1 . TRBV13 ASSRLLAHRGNTEAF
TRBJ1-5 TRBD1 TRBV18 ASSPLGQRNQPQH
TRBJ1-2 . TRBV4-2 ASSLTDRGGYT
TRBJ1-1 . TRBV28 ASSLEGWRTFRDTEAF
TRBJ2-3 . TRBV5-4 ASSLPGQGTDTQY
TRBJ2-3 . TRBV7-9 ASSLRGVGGDTQY
TRBJ2-7 . TRBV18 ASSPTQGAVSYEQY
TRBJ2-2 . TRBV5-1 ASSFRGRGNTGELF
TRBJ2-1 TRBD1 TRBV2 ASSDDRGNEQF
TRBJ2-6 . TRBV19 ASSMRGANVLT
TRBJ2-2 TRBD1 TRBV5-1 ATGTGASVAGELF
TRBJ2-1 TRBD2 TRBV6-6 ASLAGDRNEQF
TRBJ2-5 . TRBV6-5 ASSYSGRAVAETQY
TRBJ1-1 . TRBV29-1 SVGRSMNTEAF
TRBJ2-1 . TRBV30 AWSVGTGAYNEQF
TRBJ2-7 . TRBV9 ASSDGGGEVEQY
TRBJ2-7 . TRBV28 ASSLGRVYEQY
TRBJ2-7 TRBD1 TRBV19 ASSTSGTGKNEQY
TRBJ2-2 . TRBV19 ASSTIRSGELF
TRBJ2-3 . TRBV27 ASSSLSEGTYTQY
TRBJ1-3 . TRBV19 ASSIQGNTIY
TRBJ1-3 TRBD1 TRBV9 ASSARDSSLGNTIY
TRBJ2-5 . TRBV5-1 ASSPDTVNPSQETQY
TRBJ1-6 . TRBV5-1 ASRSQNYNSPLH
TRBJ2-1 . TRBV7-9 ASSLVPSSVEQF
TRBJ1-5 TRBD1 TRBV6-5 ASGPTGVGWEPQH
TRBJ2-7 TRBD1 TRBV5-1 ASTLADRGKYEQY
TRBJ1-2 TRBD1 TRBV19 ASRKDRGPNYGYT
TRBJ2-2 . TRBV11-2 ASPGPGGGTGELF
TRBJ2-5 TRBD2 TRBV29-1 SVASGGTETQY
TRBJ1-2 . TRBV6-1 ASSEFQYHGYT
TRBJ2-7 TRBD2 TRBV27 ASSSGLAYEQY
TRBJ2-2 . TRBV7-3 ASTGGGELF
TRBJ1-2 . TRBV5-6 ASSYIGEDYGYT
TRBJ1-5 TRBD1 TRBV29-1 SVVTGDQPQH
TRBJ1-1 TRBD1 TRBV11-2 ASSSTGKAF